This entry lists 9 T cell receptor beta chains sequenced from one sample in a study of cytomegalovirus exposure and HLA in healthy donors. Amplification used 60 Vbeta primers and 13 Jbeta primers. The protocol was immunoSEQ multiplex PCR, while the TCRdb copy is restricted to in-frame clones and leaves out a portion. Among around 160,000 clones, 65% to 70% were seen once, and the ten largest hold approximately 4.5%. Sequencing used PBMCs. These receptors all stem from a woman under 30 in good health and CMV-seropositive.

The J gene is TRBJ2-2, the V gene TRBV6-5; TRBD2 matches 10 bases. V shed 0 bases, J shed 6 bases, and the junction held 4 bases outside the gene matches. Germline assignment: CDR1 MNHEY and CDR2 SVGAGI. The CDR3 is 16 residues long. The CDR3 region has the DNA TGTGCCAGCAGTTACTCGAACCTAGCGGGAGCCGGGGAGCTGTTTTTT. This gives the protein CASSYSNLAGAGELFF.

The V call is TRBV19, the J call TRBJ2-1; tentative D call: TRBD2 (5 bases). The CDR3 covers 15 residues. Germline loops: CDR1 LNHDA, CDR2 SQIVND (reference sequence). Trimming shortened V by 5 bases and J by 0 bases, and 11 bases separated the two germline ends. In DNA form, the CDR3 reads TGTGCCAGTAGTGCTAGCACGAGCTCCTACAATGAGCAGTTCTTC. It encodes CASSASTSSYNEQFF.

The rearrangement joins TRBV30 to TRBJ1-5; 10 nucleotides match TRBD1. The germline CDR1 and CDR2 sequences are GTSNPN and SVGIG (reference sequence). This CDR3 spans 15 amino acids. After removal of 1 base from V and 9 bases from J, the junction contained 9 bases not matched to a gene. CDR3 DNA sequence: TGTGCCTGGAGTGCCGGGACAGGGGCAATGTGGCCCCAGCATTTT. It yields the protein CAWSAGTGAMWPQHF.

This chain joins TRBV28 and TRBJ2-5; 8 bases are shared with TRBD1. After removal of 6 bases from V and 5 bases from J, the junction contained 2 bases not matched to a gene. Per the germline V gene, CDR1 is MDHEN and CDR2 is SYDVKM. The CDR3 spans 12 residues. This CDR3 reads CASSQGAETQYF. The CDR3 nucleotides are TGTGCCAGCAGCCAGGGGGCGGAGACCCAGTACTTC.

The chain has TRBV4-1 and TRBJ2-2; D perhaps matches TRBD1 (6 bases). Germline CDR1 is MGHRA and CDR2 is YSYEKL. V lost 1 base, J lost 5 bases, and 11 bases lay in between. This CDR3 is 15 amino acids long. The chain's CDR3 is CASSQGGTFTGELFF. CDR3 nucleotides: TGCGCCAGCAGCCAAGGAGGGACATTTACCGGGGAGCTGTTTTTT.

This chain uses TRBV2 with TRBJ2-5, with 9 nucleotides matching TRBD1. This CDR3 has 17 amino acids. Germline V CDR1 and CDR2: SNHLY, FYNNEI. V was pared by 5 bases and J by 5 bases, with 15 bases of the junction left unmatched. In DNA, the CDR3 is TGTGCCAGCAGTCAAACTCCCTCACAGGGGGCGCGTGAGACCCAGTACTTC. Translation: CASSQTPSQGARETQYF.

This clone turned up a few times. The gene calls are TRBV19 and TRBJ2-4; tentatively, D is TRBD2 (5 bases). This CDR3 has 19 residues. V lost 3 bases and J lost 1, with 22 bases in between. CDR1 is LNHDA, CDR2 SQIVND, per germline (reference sequence). The CDR3 DNA reads as TGTGCCAGTAGTATTTCCGGTCGGGGAAAGTTGGGCGCCAAAAACATTCAGTACTTC. Residues: CASSISGRGKLGAKNIQYF.

This clone was counted only a few times. The chain links TRBV6-5 to TRBJ1-1; 8 bases align to TRBD1. J was trimmed by 6 bases and V by 5 bases; bases with no gene match: 5. The CDR3 is 13 amino acids. The germline CDR1 and CDR2 sequences are MNHEY and SVGAGI. The CDR3 here is CASSHGQGPEAFF. The CDR3 DNA reads as TGTGCCAGCAGTCACGGACAGGGTCCTGAAGCTTTCTTT.

This clone was observed once. The chain combines TRBV7-3 with TRBJ2-2, with 7 bases aligning to TRBD2. V dropped 2 bases and J dropped 0; count of bases not matched to a gene: 6. CDR3 length: 17 amino acids. CDR1 and CDR2 from the germline V gene are SGHTA and FQGTGA. CDR3 loop: CASSLAGGTTNTGELFF. CDR3 nucleotide sequence: TGTGCCAGCAGCTTAGCCGGGGGGACCACGAACACCGGGGAGCTGTTTTTT.